This T cell receptor (beta chain) was sequenced for a study of cytomegalovirus exposure and HLA in healthy donors. Findings of the study overall: Later analysis reportedly placed an Asian-associated ancestry cluster below the roughly 700-donor mean in N-insertions. The productive fraction for most TCR beta V segments was about 87% or about 30% in an earlier analysis. A list of 150 or so TCR beta chains associated with cytomegalovirus was given.

Turning to this clone: Its specificity is unknown.

PCR employed 60 Vbeta and 13 Jbeta primers. Assay used: immunoSEQ multiplex PCR; TCRdb lists only in-frame clones, some missing. The sample carries about 90,000 clones, about 69% recorded once. This CDR3 has 15 residues. J lost 5 bases, V lost 6 bases, and 4 bases had no gene match. Germline CDR1 reads SNHLY; CDR2 reads FYNNEI. This chain uses TRBV2 with TRBJ2-3; 14 bases line up with TRBD2. The sequence came from a woman aged 18 to 35 in good health and CMV-seropositive. The sequenced material came from PBMCs. For the CDR3, the DNA is TGTGCCAGCAGAGGACTAGCGGGGGGAGGAGATACGCAGTATTTT. Translated, it gives CASRGLAGGGDTQYF.